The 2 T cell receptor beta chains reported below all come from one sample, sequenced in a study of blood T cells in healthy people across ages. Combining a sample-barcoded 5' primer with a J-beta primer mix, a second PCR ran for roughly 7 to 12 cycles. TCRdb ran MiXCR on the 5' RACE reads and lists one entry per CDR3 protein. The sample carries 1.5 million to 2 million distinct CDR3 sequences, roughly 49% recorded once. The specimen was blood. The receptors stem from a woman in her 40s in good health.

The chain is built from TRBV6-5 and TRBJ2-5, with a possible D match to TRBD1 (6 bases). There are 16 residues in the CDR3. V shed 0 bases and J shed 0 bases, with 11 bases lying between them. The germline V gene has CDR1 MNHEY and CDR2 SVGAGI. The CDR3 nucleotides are TGTGCCAGCAGTTACTCGGGACAACTGTACCAAGAGACCCAGTACTTC. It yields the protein CASSYSGQLYQETQYF.

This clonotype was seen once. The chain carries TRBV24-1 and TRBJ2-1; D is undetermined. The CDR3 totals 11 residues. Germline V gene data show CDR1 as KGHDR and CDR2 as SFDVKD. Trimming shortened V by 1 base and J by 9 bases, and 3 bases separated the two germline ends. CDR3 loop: CATSDFAEQFF. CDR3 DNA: TGTGCCACCAGTGATTTTGCTGAGCAGTTCTTC.